This TCR beta chain comes out of a study of blood T cell repertoires in COVID-19. The CDR3 has 16 residues. Germline values: CDR1 GTSNPN, CDR2 SVGIG (reference sequence). The ends were cut back, 0 bases at V and 4 bases at J, with 18 bases in the middle. Measured with immunoSEQ multiplex PCR; TCRdb has only the in-frame clones, and not every one. The profile shows approximately 350,000 clones, roughly four fifths of them singletons. The rearrangement uses TRBV30 and TRBJ1-1; TRBD1 is a possible D gene (6 bases). Sequenced: PBMCs or T cells enriched from blood (not recorded which). The receptor's source is a woman in her forties or fifties who had recovered from COVID-19. CDR3 residues: CAWSVLGGSRLTEAFF. The CDR3 region has the DNA TGTGCCTGGAGTGTACTAGGGGGTAGTAGGCTCACTGAAGCTTTCTTT.